This T cell receptor beta chain was found in a study of CD8+ T cells in alopecia areata. RNA was isolated and reverse transcribed to cDNA, the sequencing template. The assay was immunoSEQ multiplex PCR, and TCRdb's table has in-frame clones only and misses some. The sample comprises 90,000 to 150,000 clones, approximately 60% of which are singletons, and 2.8% rests with the top ten. There are 15 residues in the CDR3. With 4 bases clipped from V and 8 bases from J, the junction kept 13 bases outside the gene matches. Germline lookup yields CDR1 PRHDT and CDR2 FYEKMQ (reference sequence). The sequenced material came from CD4+ T cells sorted from blood. The V call is TRBV13, the J call TRBJ1-2; TRBD1 agrees at 7 bases. The source is a human donor in good health. The CDR3 coding sequence is TGTGCCAGCAGCTCGCGACAGGGTACCTATGGCGGCTACACCTTC. Protein sequence: CASSSRQGTYGGYTF.